This T cell receptor (beta chain) was profiled in a study of blood T cell repertoires in COVID-19 (dated by TCRdb to the early 2020s). Turning to the overall study: Collaborator samples came from the United States, Italy and Spain and covered acute and convalescent phases of COVID-19. Deeply sampled blood TCRbeta repertoires from subjects exposed to, actively infected with, or recovered from COVID-19 were included in the dataset. Where available, HLA class I and class II types were taken from metadata supplied by the sample provider and were not determined by assay-based typing. The repertoires were made available in a free public database intended to serve as a resource for research on the immune response to SARS-CoV-2. Samples were obtained from the ongoing ImmuneRACE study (first 160 participants) and from 1,254 subjects provided by 6 global collaborators. A de-identified subject ID, COVID-19 status, age in years and sex were almost always included in the sample metadata. The material from the prospective study consisted of cDNA or gDNA derived from T cells, B-cell-depleted T cells, or PBMCs. Summary of the overall study and its limitations: Clinical and demographic metadata were provided uncurated, with the amount varying by source and participant.

TCRbeta CDR3 regions were amplified from genomic DNA using the immunoSEQ Assay, a bias-controlled multiplex PCR. The published analysis was carried out like this. Within the assay, amplification of reference gene primers was used to estimate how many nucleated cells each sample contained. Sequence reads were collapsed and filtered to measure the absolute abundance of every unique TCRbeta CDR3 rearrangement. For each sample, productive Simpson clonality was calculated as the square root of Simpson's diversity index over productive rearrangements. In TCRdb, the immuneACCESS table is reduced to in-frame sequences with V and J assigned. These tables do not hold every clone; where another copy was compared, an unresolved V gene accounts for under half, and the others remain unexplained. V and J calls and clone size are as listed in that table; D and trimming were resolved from the DNA. The sample table holds roughly 220,000 clones, of which over 80% were seen once. The ten largest clones add up to approximately 6.2% of the sample.

Worth noting for this clone: There is no known antigen for this receptor. No qualities accompany the bases; no much larger clone lies one base away.

Enrolling through a virtual design, the prospective study's participants ranged in age from about 18 to 89 years and lived across some 22 United States geographic areas. Cohort assignment in the prospective study relied on participant-reported clinical history from a screening survey and a study questionnaire. Recovered participants in ImmuneRACE Cohort 3 were defined as having two consecutive negative NP/OP PCR tests, clearance from a healthcare professional, or resolution of symptoms. Each participant in the prospective study had whole blood, serum and a nasopharyngeal or oropharyngeal swab collected by mobile phlebotomists. Prospective study participants could optionally give additional blood draws and questionnaires over an approximately two-month period. Before DNA extraction, blood samples from the prospective study were shipped at room temperature or frozen. The CDR3 spans 13 residues, from the cysteine through the phenylalanine. The entry retains the CDR3 DNA only, 39 bases that are in frame from base 1. Based on the germline V gene (reference sequence), the CDR1 and CDR2 sequences are MNHEY and SMNVEV. Germline trimming amounts to 3 bases on V and 8 bases on J, with 1 as the count of junction bases outside the gene matches.

The chain is assembled from TRBV27 and TRBJ2-1; 10 bases in between match TRBD2. The clonotype was recovered from a woman aged 40-49 years who had recovered from COVID-19. The sequencing sample was made of PBMCs or T cells enriched from blood (not recorded which). The nucleotide sequence is given as TGTGCCAGCAGTTTCGGACTAGCGGATGAGCAGTTCTTC. Its product reads: CASSFGLADEQFF.